The clone carrying this TCR beta chain was detected ten times or more. Its antigen is undetermined. The CDR3 is 15 amino acids. V shed 6 bases, J shed 6 bases, and the junction held 9 bases outside the gene matches. This specimen comes from a study of T cell repertoires in cytomegalovirus infection. TCRdb called the reads again in MiXCR, with one record for every CDR3 protein. This sample has under 350,000 distinct CDR3 sequences, with around 20% found just once. This chain joins TRBV12-3 or TRBV12-4 and TRBJ2-3; TRBD1 matches at 10 bases. This specimen consisted of cultured PBMCs, obtained from culture after CMV antigen stimulation. The source is a human donor in good health (CMV status not recorded). Some clones in this sample may be carry-over from other donors' samples. The DNA for the CDR3 is TGTGCCAGCAGACCAGGGGGGGGACAGGGGGATACGCAGTATTTT. Translating gives CASRPGGGQGDTQYF.